The 31 T cell receptor beta chains given below trace back to one sample, sequenced in a study of blood T cell repertoires in COVID-19. The method was immunoSEQ multiplex PCR; TCRdb's version includes in-frame clones alone and lacks a portion of them. The table lists some 45,000 clones, about 90% of them singletons. The sequencing input was peripheral blood. The source is a man aged 70-80 years with active COVID-19.

CDR3 bases: TGTGCCAGCACCCCTTATGGAGCTATGAACACTGAAGCTTTCTTT. It is translated as CASTPYGAMNTEAFF. The chain employs TRBV11-2 and TRBJ1-1, with D hard to call. There are 15 residues in the CDR3. V was trimmed by 7 bases and J by 0 bases, leaving 15 bases between them. CDR1 is SGHAT and CDR2 is FQNNGV in the germline V gene.

Only one count was recorded for this clone. The V gene is TRBV9, the J gene TRBJ2-2, with 7 bases aligning to TRBD1. The V segment lost 6 bases and the J segment 2 bases; nucleotides outside the gene matches: 4. The CDR3 spans 14 residues. Germline V gives CDR1 SGDLS, CDR2 YYNGEE. In DNA form, the CDR3 reads TGTGCCAGCAATACAGGGGTCAACACCGGGGAGCTGTTTTTT. Translating gives CASNTGVNTGELFF.

The chain is built from TRBV28 and TRBJ2-7; D perhaps matches TRBD2 (7 bases). Trimming cost V 7 bases and J 3 bases, with 16 bases left between them. CDR3 length equals 14 residues. The germline CDR1 and CDR2 sequences are MDHEN and SYDVKM. CDR3: CASINAGASYEQYF. The CDR3 region has the DNA TGTGCCAGCATAAATGCGGGGGCTAGCTACGAGCAGTACTTC.

This chain joins TRBV5-1 and TRBJ2-5; possible D gene TRBD2, 6 bases. Germline V CDR1 and CDR2: SGHRS, YFSETQ. Trimming removed 4 bases at V and 7 bases at J, with 20 bases between. The length of the CDR3 is 15 residues. The CDR3 loop reads CASSLRVADPPTQYF. CDR3 bases: TGCGCCAGCAGCCTCCGGGTAGCGGACCCCCCGACCCAGTACTTC.

This sequence joins TRBV11-2 and TRBJ2-7; D not certain. The germline V and J ends were trimmed by 3 bases and 2 bases, with 5 bases remaining between them. Germline CDR1 and CDR2: SGHAT and FQNNGV. This CDR3 spans 12 amino acids. The CDR3 loop reads CASSLAAYEQYF. The CDR3 region has the DNA TGTGCCAGCAGCTTGGCGGCCTACGAGCAGTACTTC.

The V and J genes are TRBV30 and TRBJ2-1; 12 bases are shared with TRBD1. Unmatched junction bases numbered 5, after V lost 5 bases and J lost 6 bases. There are 14 residues in the CDR3. Looked up from germline, CDR1 is GTSNPN and CDR2 is SVGIG (reference sequence). In nucleotides, the CDR3 is TGTGCCTGGGGGGGACAGGGGGCGATCAATGAGCAGTTCTTC. Its protein product is CAWGGQGAINEQFF.

The chain employs TRBV19 and TRBJ2-7, with 9 bases that match TRBD1. Per germline, CDR1 LNHDA and CDR2 SQIVND (reference sequence). V lost 6 bases and J lost 12; bases outside the gene matches: 6. The CDR3 is made up of 11 amino acids. The CDR3 DNA is TGTGCCAGTAGGATCGGGGACAGGGCGTACTTC. Protein sequence: CASRIGDRAYF.

The chain couples TRBV7-2 to TRBJ2-1; unclear D gene. Per the germline V gene, CDR1 is SGHTA and CDR2 is FQGNSA. This CDR3 contains 15 residues. Trimming pared 0 bases from V and 6 bases from J, leaving 12 bases between. CDR3 in DNA: TGTGCCAGCAGCTTAGCGGAGTCTACGATCAATGAGCAGTTCTTC. Encoded protein: CASSLAESTINEQFF.

The chain has TRBV5-4 and TRBJ1-3; D unclear. Looked up from germline, CDR1 is SGHNT and CDR2 is YYREEE (reference sequence). V dropped 4 bases and J dropped 0 bases, with 14 bases sitting between them. This CDR3 contains 16 residues. The DNA for the CDR3 is TGTGCCAGCAGCGCCTTGGGCCCAAGCTCTGGAAACACCATATATTTT. This gives the protein CASSALGPSSGNTIYF.

The gene calls are TRBV5-8 and TRBJ2-3, with 9 bases lining up with TRBD2. CDR1 and CDR2 from the germline V gene are SGHTS and YDEGEE. With 0 bases clipped from V and 10 bases from J, the junction kept 6 bases outside the gene matches. This CDR3 has 14 amino acids. The CDR3 region has the DNA TGTGCCAGCAGCTTGGGGACTAGCGTCATGGCGCAGTATTTT. Its translation: CASSLGTSVMAQYF.

This rearrangement joins TRBV5-4 to TRBJ1-2; a weak D match, TRBD1 (6 bases). The V end lost 6 bases, the J end lost 6 bases, and 24 bases lay between the germline ends. This CDR3 comprises 16 residues. CDR1 and CDR2 from the germline V gene are SGHNT and YYREEE (reference sequence). CDR3 residues: CASTSWGLRPGDGYTF. CDR3 nucleotides: TGTGCCAGCACCTCGTGGGGGCTGCGTCCGGGTGATGGCTACACCTTC.

The V call is TRBV3-1 (or the pseudogene TRBV3-2), the J call TRBJ1-1; a weak D match, TRBD1 (6 bases). Germline assignment: CDR1 LGHDT and CDR2 YNNKEL (reference sequence). The length of the CDR3 is 14 residues. V gave up 5 bases and J gave up 1 base, with 11 bases separating them. The CDR3 is CASSNLDRNTEAFF. The CDR3 DNA reads TGTGCCAGCAGCAACTTGGACAGGAACACTGAAGCTTTCTTT.

The chain uses TRBV6-5 and TRBJ1-1; 7 bases fit TRBD1. There are 15 residues in the CDR3. J lost 0 bases, V lost 6 bases, and 7 bases had no gene match. Per the germline V gene, CDR1 is MNHEY and CDR2 is SVGAGI. CDR3 loop: CASRPQGNVNTEAFF. CDR3 DNA sequence: TGTGCCAGCAGGCCACAGGGGAACGTGAACACTGAAGCTTTCTTT.

This chain joins TRBV7-8 and TRBJ2-7; 9 bases agree with TRBD1. The CDR3 has 14 residues. Germline lookup yields CDR1 SGHVS and CDR2 FQNEAQ. V lost 5 bases, J lost 6 bases, and 8 bases stayed unmatched. The chain's CDR3 is CASSAGQGLSEQYF. CDR3 bases: TGTGCCAGCAGCGCCGGACAGGGGCTTAGCGAGCAGTACTTC.

The sample holds one count of this clone. The rearrangement links TRBV15 to TRBJ2-5; TRBD2 matches 10 bases. CDR3 length: 15 residues. The germline V gene has CDR1 LNHNV and CDR2 YYDKDF (reference sequence). J was trimmed by 5 bases and V by 5 bases; bases with no gene match: 8. Written as DNA, the CDR3 is TGTGCCACCAGCGGGCGAGCGGGGGGGATTGAGACCCAGTACTTC. As protein: CATSGRAGGIETQYF.

This clone was counted a few times. J is TRBJ1-2 and V is TRBV7-9; 8 positions agree with TRBD1. Germline assignment: CDR1 SEHNR and CDR2 FQNEAQ (reference sequence). CDR3 size: 13 residues. V trimming: 3 bases; J trimming: 4 bases; junction bases outside the gene matches: 1. The CDR3 here is CASSFTGGYGYTF. CDR3 nucleotide sequence: TGTGCCAGCAGCTTTACAGGGGGCTATGGCTACACCTTC.

The CDR3 loop reads CASSSRTLSGTDTQYF. The CDR3 DNA reads TGTGCCAGCAGTTCTAGGACACTCAGCGGCACAGATACGCAGTATTTT. The chain carries TRBV27 and TRBJ2-3, with a possible D match to TRBD1 (5 bases). Trimming stripped 4 bases from V and 1 base from J, with 15 bases between. CDR3 length: 16 residues. Germline V gene data show CDR1 as MNHEY and CDR2 as SMNVEV (reference sequence).

The genes are TRBV7-9 and TRBJ2-7, with D hard to call. CDR3 length: 12 residues. Deletions cut 4 bases from V and 2 bases from J, with 6 bases between. The germline V gene encodes CDR1 SEHNR and CDR2 FQNEAQ (reference sequence). The CDR3 region has the DNA TGTGCCAGCAGCTACTCCCCCTACGAGCAGTACTTC. It translates to CASSYSPYEQYF.

V usage is TRBV5-1 and J usage is TRBJ2-7; D remains unclear. Trimming removed 4 bases at V and 7 bases at J, with 12 bases between. This CDR3 has 12 residues. CDR1 SGHRS and CDR2 YFSETQ come from the germline V gene. The CDR3 spells CASSLSYGEQYF. The CDR3 nucleotides are TGCGCCAGCAGCCTGTCCTACGGGGAGCAGTACTTC.

V usage is TRBV11-2 and J usage is TRBJ2-2; 12 bases match TRBD2. V lost 5 bases, J lost 3 bases, and 10 bases stayed unmatched. The CDR3 spans 18 residues. Looked up from germline, CDR1 is SGHAT and CDR2 is FQNNGV. In DNA, the CDR3 is TGTGCCAGCAGCCGTCTGACTAGCGGGGGACAATACACCGGGGAGCTGTTTTTT. Protein sequence: CASSRLTSGGQYTGELFF.

The chain is built from TRBV11-2 and TRBJ2-1; TRBD2 agrees at 11 bases. V shed 1 base, J shed 7 bases, and the junction held 3 bases outside the gene matches. From germline, CDR1 is SGHAT and CDR2 FQNNGV. The CDR3 runs to 15 residues. The CDR3 here is CASSLVAGGLNEQFF. In DNA, the CDR3 is TGTGCCAGCAGCTTAGTAGCGGGGGGGTTGAATGAGCAGTTCTTC.

This clone showed up just once. The CDR3 nucleotides read TGTGCCAGCAGGGACGGGACTTCCTACGAGCAGTACTTC. Translation gives CASRDGTSYEQYF. The chain uses TRBV12-3 or TRBV12-4 and TRBJ2-7, with D maybe TRBD2 (6 bases). V dropped 6 bases and J dropped 1 base, with 10 bases sitting between them. This CDR3 contains 13 residues.

This clone has just one count. The CDR3 coding sequence is TGTGCCAGCACCAACCCTAGCGGGTACTCCTACGAGCAGTACTTC. Its protein product is CASTNPSGYSYEQYF. This chain joins TRBV2 and TRBJ2-7, with 8 bases identical to TRBD2. The CDR3 sequence is 15 residues long. J was trimmed by 0 bases and V by 7 bases; bases with no gene match: 8. Germline V CDR1 and CDR2: SNHLY, FYNNEI.

The CDR3 DNA reads TGTGCCAGCAGTCGCCAGACAGGGGCTGGGCAGTATTTT. It is translated as CASSRQTGAGQYF. The genes are TRBV28 and TRBJ2-3, with TRBD1 matching over 8 bases. Germline-derived CDR1 and CDR2 are MDHEN and SYDVKM. This CDR3 is 13 amino acids long. V was clipped by 5 bases and J by 11 bases; unmatched bases: 9.

V usage is TRBV6-2 or TRBV6-3 and J usage is TRBJ2-1; 7 nucleotides line up with TRBD1. With 0 bases clipped from V and 7 bases from J, the junction kept 15 bases outside the gene matches. The V gene's germline CDR1 is MNHEY and CDR2 SVGEGT. The CDR3 runs to 18 residues. CDR3 coding DNA: TGTGCCAGCAGTTACTCGAGGGGGCCGGGGAGACTTTATAATGAGCAGTTCTTC. Its protein product is CASSYSRGPGRLYNEQFF.

This clone has a single count. The rearrangement joins TRBV12-3 or TRBV12-4 to TRBJ1-1; D may be TRBD1 (5 bases). The CDR3 consists of 13 residues. V was trimmed by 6 bases and J by 4 bases, leaving 12 bases between them. Here the CDR3 DNA reads TGTGCCAGCAGCCGTAATCAGGGCACTGAAGCTTTCTTT. The encoded protein is CASSRNQGTEAFF.

This sequence joins TRBV6-1 and TRBJ2-5, with D perhaps TRBD1 (8 bases). Germline-derived CDR1 and CDR2 are MNHNS and SASEGT. V lost 4 bases and J 2 bases, leaving 23 bases between the germline ends. CDR3 length equals 18 residues. CDR3 amino acids: CASSGGGTGRLRQETQYF. The CDR3 coding sequence is TGTGCCAGCAGTGGGGGGGGGACAGGTCGATTACGACAAGAGACCCAGTACTTC.

This chain connects TRBV5-1 to TRBJ2-5, with 8 positions matching TRBD1. The trim removed 4 bases at V and 6 bases at J, leaving 11 bases unmatched. The CDR3 extends over 15 amino acids. Per germline, CDR1 SGHRS and CDR2 YFSETQ. The CDR3 DNA is TGCGCCAGCAGCGCTGGGACAGGTGCTGTTAAGACCCAGTACTTC. It yields the protein CASSAGTGAVKTQYF.

The chain links TRBV6-2 or TRBV6-3 to TRBJ1-5, with D perhaps TRBD1 (6 bases). The germline gives CDR1 MNHEY, CDR2 SVGEGT. The V and J ends lost 0 bases and 6 bases respectively, with 12 bases between them. There are 15 residues in the CDR3. The CDR3 DNA reads as TGTGCCAGCAGTTACTCAAACAGGGTTGTTCAGCCCCAGCATTTT. Its protein product is CASSYSNRVVQPQHF.

V usage is TRBV2 and J usage is TRBJ1-1; no clear D gene. Trimming took 3 bases from V and 5 from J, leaving 7 bases between them. This CDR3 region has 12 residues. Germline V gene sequence: CDR1 SNHLY, CDR2 FYNNEI. This CDR3 reads CASSDTGTEAFF. The CDR3 DNA reads TGTGCCAGCAGTGATACGGGAACTGAAGCTTTCTTT. Filled out from reference TRBV2 and TRBJ1-1, the complete variable domain reads EPEVTQTPSHQVTQMGQEVILRCVPISNHLYFYWYRQILGQKVEFLVSFYNNEISEKSEIFDDQFSVERPDGSNFTLKIRSTKLEDSAMYFCASSDTGTEAFFGQGTRLTVV.

The DNA for the CDR3 is TGCGCCAGCAGTCCGTCGACAGATTACACTGAAGCTTTCTTT. This codes for CASSPSTDYTEAFF. The chain combines TRBV5-1 with TRBJ1-1; tentative D call: TRBD1 (5 bases). Trimming removed 5 bases from V and 3 bases from J, with 14 bases in between. CDR1 is SGHRS and CDR2 is YFSETQ in the germline V gene. The CDR3 runs 14 residues.